The rows below give T cell receptor beta chains drawn from one sample of a study of T cells after yellow fever vaccination. TCRdb analysed the 5' RACE reads with MiXCR anew, one entry per CDR3 protein. This table holds 620,000 or so distinct CDR3 sequences, 17% found once. The specimen comprised PBMCs, sampled less than 6 days after the first yellow fever vaccination. The receptor set was obtained from a young man who received the YFV17D yellow fever vaccine. Each CDR3 is given with its conserved first and last residue. D genes are given only for firm matches. Not all rows give a size; the values are once, few, many and, for expanded clones, a class.

len,d_gene,v_gene,j_gene,abundance,CDR3aa,CDR3nt
13,TRBD1,TRBV6-2/TRBV6-3,TRBJ2-1,NA,CASSWDRYNVQFF,TGTGCCAGCAGCTGGGACAGGTACAATGTGCAGTTCTTC
16,NA,TRBV7-9,TRBJ1-6,few,CASRTDQKRDNSPLHF,TGTGCCAGCAGAACGGACCAGAAAAGGGATAATTCACCCCTCCACTTT
14,TRBD1,TRBV7-2,TRBJ1-6,NA,CASSGRGTNSPLHF,TGTGCCAGCAGCGGCAGGGGGACAAACTCACCCCTCCACTTT
15,NA,TRBV7-9,TRBJ2-3,NA,CASSPLVAYTDTQYF,TGTGCCAGCAGCCCCTTGGTGGCCTACACAGATACGCAGTATTTT
15,TRBD1,TRBV5-1,TRBJ2-4,many,CASSDPQGESKIQYF,TGCGCCAGCAGCGATCCACAGGGGGAGTCGAAAATTCAGTACTTC
14,NA,TRBV7-2,TRBJ1-2,NA,CASSLGRASYGYTF,TGTGCCAGCAGCTTAGGCAGGGCTAGCTATGGCTACACCTTC
17,NA,TRBV10-2,TRBJ2-1,NA,CASLEARGVTTMGEQFF,TGCGCCAGCCTCGAGGCGCGAGGCGTCACAACAATGGGCGAGCAGTTCTTC
13,TRBD1,TRBV5-1,TRBJ2-1,few,CASSGQGNNEQFF,TGCGCCAGCAGCGGACAGGGTAACAATGAGCAGTTCTTC
14,TRBD1,TRBV20-1,TRBJ2-3,NA,CSARETGVGDTQYF,TGCAGTGCTAGAGAGACAGGGGTTGGAGATACGCAGTATTTT
13,NA,TRBV2,TRBJ1-2,few,CASRQQEVYGYTF,TGTGCCAGCAGGCAGCAAGAGGTCTATGGCTACACCTTC
16,TRBD2,TRBV6-1,TRBJ2-1,NA,CASRAEGRGGHNEQFF,TGTGCCAGCAGAGCCGAGGGGCGGGGGGGTCATAATGAGCAGTTCTTC
15,TRBD1,TRBV19,TRBJ2-1,NA,CASSRTGGGVNEQFF,TGTGCCAGTAGTAGGACAGGGGGTGGGGTCAATGAGCAGTTCTTC
16,NA,TRBV4-3,TRBJ2-3,NA,CASSQDSGSYTDTQYF,TGCGCCAGCAGCCAAGATAGCGGTTCCTACACAGATACGCAGTATTTT
13,NA,TRBV29-1,TRBJ1-1,few,CSVGRHLNTEAFF,TGCAGCGTCGGACGGCATTTGAACACTGAAGCTTTCTTT
13,NA,TRBV15,TRBJ2-1,few,CATSGQINNEQFF,TGTGCCACCAGCGGACAGATCAACAATGAGCAGTTCTTC
13,NA,TRBV7-8,TRBJ2-1,few,CASSNGQPMEQFF,TGTGCCAGCAGCAACGGACAGCCGATGGAGCAGTTCTTC
16,NA,TRBV6-1,TRBJ1-1,few,CASTKPPGAVDTEAFF,TGTGCCAGCACCAAGCCCCCGGGAGCTGTTGACACTGAAGCTTTCTTT
13,TRBD1,TRBV5-1,TRBJ1-6,NA,CASTAGGYSPLHF,TGCGCCAGCACCGCAGGGGGGTATTCACCCCTCCACTTT
13,NA,TRBV20-1,TRBJ2-7,NA,CSARDRASYEQYF,TGCAGTGCTAGAGATCGGGCCTCCTACGAGCAGTACTTC
18,NA,TRBV5-1,TRBJ1-3,NA,CASSWSPGQGDSGNTIYF,TGCGCCAGCAGCTGGTCCCCGGGACAAGGTGACTCTGGAAACACCATATATTTT
14,NA,TRBV6-1,TRBJ2-7,NA,CASQEDLRGYEQYF,TGTGCCAGCCAGGAGGACTTGAGGGGCTACGAGCAGTACTTC
14,NA,TRBV19,TRBJ1-5,NA,CASSWVGSNQPQHF,TGTGCCAGTAGCTGGGTTGGTAGCAATCAGCCCCAGCATTTT
14,NA,TRBV7-7,TRBJ2-6,few,CASSPAPGANVLTF,TGTGCCAGCAGCCCGGCACCTGGGGCCAACGTCCTGACTTTC
15,NA,TRBV7-2,TRBJ1-5,few,CASSAAPVGNQPQHF,TGTGCCAGCAGCGCCGCCCCAGTTGGCAATCAGCCCCAGCATTTT
15,NA,TRBV6-5,TRBJ2-2,few,CASSYSMAVTGELFF,TGTGCCAGCAGTTACTCCATGGCCGTCACCGGGGAGCTGTTTTTT
15,TRBD2,TRBV4-2,TRBJ2-5,NA,CASSQDSGGAETPYF,TGTGCCAGCAGCCAAGATAGCGGGGGGGCAGAGACCCCGTACTTC
16,TRBD2,TRBV4-3,TRBJ2-5,NA,CASSLQTSGGGETQYF,TGCGCCAGCAGCCTTCAGACTAGCGGGGGGGGAGAGACCCAGTACTTC
14,NA,TRBV11-2,TRBJ2-3,NA,CASSLVRLGDTQYF,TGTGCCAGCAGCTTAGTAAGACTAGGAGATACGCAGTATTTT
13,NA,TRBV4-2,TRBJ1-2,many,CASSQVGRYGYTF,TGTGCCAGCAGCCAAGTCGGAAGATATGGCTACACCTTC
19,NA,TRBV6-2/TRBV6-3,TRBJ2-4,NA,CASTRGGGGPTYAKNIQYF,TGTGCCAGCACGAGGGGGGGCGGGGGCCCCACCTACGCCAAAAACATTCAGTACTTC
14,NA,TRBV20-1,TRBJ2-2,NA,CSARKDQNTGELFF,TGCAGTGCTAGAAAGGACCAGAACACCGGGGAGCTGTTTTTT
15,NA,TRBV6-1,TRBJ1-1,NA,CASSDQGIENTEAFF,TGTGCCAGCAGCGACCAGGGTATCGAGAACACTGAAGCTTTCTTT
15,TRBD1,TRBV20-1,TRBJ1-6,few,CSARGTGDKVSPLHF,TGCAGTGCTAGGGGGACAGGGGATAAAGTTTCACCCCTCCACTTT
14,NA,TRBV15,TRBJ2-7,NA,CATSRVTSSYEQYF,TGTGCCACCAGCAGAGTCACGAGCTCCTACGAGCAGTACTTC
14,NA,TRBV7-2,TRBJ2-1,NA,CASSLSQASGEQFF,TGTGCCAGCAGCTTATCACAGGCCTCAGGTGAGCAGTTCTTC
21,TRBD1,TRBV28,TRBJ1-4,NA,CASSPSSQRWDRDTTNEKLFF,TGTGCCAGCAGTCCATCTTCTCAGCGGTGGGACAGGGACACAACTAATGAAAAACTGTTTTTT
12,TRBD2,TRBV5-5,TRBJ2-5,NA,CASNPGGETQYF,TGTGCCAGCAACCCGGGGGGGGAGACCCAGTACTTC
15,NA,TRBV5-1,TRBJ2-2,NA,CASSGQIPNTGELFF,TGCGCCAGCAGCGGTCAGATACCGAACACCGGGGAGCTGTTTTTT
15,TRBD2,TRBV11-2,TRBJ2-3,NA,CASSPQRGGIHTQYF,TGTGCCAGCAGCCCGCAGCGGGGGGGCATCCATACGCAGTATTTT
16,TRBD2,TRBV5-1,TRBJ2-7,NA,CASSLAPGGSSYEQYF,TGCGCCAGCAGCTTGGCCCCGGGGGGTTCCTCCTACGAGCAGTACTTC
13,NA,TRBV5-4,TRBJ1-1,few,CASSVSWNTEAFF,TGTGCCAGCAGCGTCAGCTGGAACACTGAAGCTTTCTTT
16,NA,TRBV10-3,TRBJ2-3,few,CAISAEGPVSFDTQYF,TGTGCCATCAGTGCGGAGGGGCCCGTAAGTTTTGATACGCAGTATTTT
16,NA,TRBV12-3/TRBV12-4,TRBJ2-2,NA,CASRRRQGRMAGELFF,TGTGCCAGCAGGCGGCGGCAGGGAAGAATGGCCGGGGAGCTGTTTTTT
15,NA,TRBV12-3/TRBV12-4,TRBJ2-6,NA,CASSLQNSGANVLTF,TGTGCCAGCAGTTTACAGAACTCTGGGGCCAACGTCCTGACTTTC
15,TRBD1,TRBV5-4,TRBJ1-4,few,CASSPGDRGNEKLFF,TGTGCCAGCAGCCCGGGGGACAGGGGTAATGAAAAACTGTTTTTT
15,NA,TRBV5-1,TRBJ2-1,NA,CASSLEAGTYNEQFF,TGCGCCAGCAGCTTGGAGGCAGGGACCTACAATGAGCAGTTCTTC
15,NA,TRBV20-1,TRBJ2-2,NA,CSARDRRGNTGELFF,TGCAGTGCTAGAGATCGAAGAGGGAACACCGGGGAGCTGTTTTTT
16,TRBD2,TRBV7-2,TRBJ2-3,NA,CASSPQLAVSTDTQYF,TGTGCCAGCAGCCCTCAACTAGCGGTTAGCACAGATACGCAGTATTTT
15,NA,TRBV4-2,TRBJ2-5,NA,CASSRWTGRVETQYF,TGTGCCAGCAGCCGGTGGACAGGGAGGGTAGAGACCCAGTACTTC
15,NA,TRBV20-1,TRBJ2-7,few,CSARGPLEGVYEQYF,TGCAGTGCTAGAGGCCCTCTGGAGGGAGTCTACGAGCAGTACTTC
15,TRBD1,TRBV6-1,TRBJ2-2,few,CAYRPGQGATGELFF,TGTGCCTACCGTCCGGGACAGGGGGCGACCGGGGAGCTGTTTTTT
15,TRBD1,TRBV7-9,TRBJ2-7,few,CASSPHRGFGGEQYF,TGTGCCAGCAGCCCCCACAGGGGTTTCGGAGGCGAGCAGTACTTC
13,NA,TRBV15,TRBJ1-1,few,CATSRDPGYEAFF,TGTGCCACCAGCAGAGATCCGGGTTACGAAGCTTTCTTT